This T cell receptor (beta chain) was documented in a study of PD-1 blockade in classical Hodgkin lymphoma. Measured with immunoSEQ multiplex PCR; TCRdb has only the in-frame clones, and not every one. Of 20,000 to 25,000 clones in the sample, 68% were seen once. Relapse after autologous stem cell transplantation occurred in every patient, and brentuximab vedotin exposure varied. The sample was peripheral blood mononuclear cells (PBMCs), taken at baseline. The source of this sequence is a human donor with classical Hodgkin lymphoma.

The CDR3 DNA reads as TGTGCCACCAGCCGCCTCATCAACTATGGCTACACCTTC. Protein sequence: CATSRLINYGYTF. The chain is built from TRBV15 and TRBJ1-2; D remains ambiguous. CDR1 is LNHNV, CDR2 YYDKDF, per germline (reference sequence). This CDR3 is built from 13 residues. V gave up 5 bases and J gave up 2 bases, with 9 bases separating them.